This entry lists 9 T cell receptor beta chains sequenced from one sample in a study of blood T cell repertoires in COVID-19. This table comes from immunoSEQ multiplex PCR, and its TCRdb copy is limited to in-frame clones, with some not included. The data show 100,000 or so clones, roughly four fifths seen once. The material sequenced was peripheral blood. Receptors originate from a man aged 45-60 years with active or convalescent COVID-19.

The rearrangement joins TRBV29-1 to TRBJ2-5; TRBD2 agrees at 9 bases. The V and J ends lost 5 bases and 4 bases, in that order; junction bases with no gene match: 5. The CDR3 runs 13 residues. Germline values: CDR1 SQVTM, CDR2 ANQGSEA. The CDR3 coding sequence is TGCAGCGTTATTAGCGGGGGAGGAGAGACCCAGTACTTC. Protein: CSVISGGGETQYF.

The rearrangement links TRBV11-1 to TRBJ2-7; the D gene is possibly TRBD1 (5 bases). The CDR3 is made up of 12 amino acids. CDR1 SGHAT and CDR2 FQDESV come from the germline V gene (reference sequence). The V end was cut by 5 bases, the J end by 6 bases, with 11 bases between. CDR3 in DNA: TGTGCCAGCAGCGCGCAAAGGGGCGAGCAGTACGTC. It is translated as CASSAQRGEQYV.

This clone was counted between two and nine times. V and J are TRBV18 and TRBJ2-7, with D possibly matching TRBD2 (6 bases). The CDR3 loop spans 14 amino acids. The V and J ends lost 3 bases and 0 bases respectively, with 9 bases between them. Germline values: CDR1 KGHSH, CDR2 LQKENI. The CDR3 here is CASSPRRDSYEQYV. The CDR3 DNA is TGTGCCAGCTCACCCAGGAGGGACTCCTACGAGCAGTACGTC.

The chain has TRBV5-1 and TRBJ2-7; a weak D match, TRBD1 (6 bases). Germline CDR1 and CDR2: SGHRS and YFSETQ. The germline V and J ends were trimmed by 0 bases and 8 bases, with 9 bases remaining between them. This CDR3 has 12 amino acids. This CDR3 is CASSLDRVQQYF. Here the CDR3 DNA reads TGCGCCAGCAGCTTGGACAGGGTTCAGCAGTACTTC.

This sequence joins TRBV19 and TRBJ1-3, with 8 positions matching TRBD1. The junction had 3 bases not matched to a gene; V was cut back by 4 bases and J by 4 bases. From germline, CDR1 is LNHDA and CDR2 SQIVND (reference sequence). The CDR3 runs 14 residues. The DNA of the CDR3 is TGTGCCAGTAGTACTCAGGGGGCCGGAAACACCATATATTTT. Translated, it gives CASSTQGAGNTIYF.

This chain uses TRBV19 with TRBJ1-5, with unresolved D. The V gene lost 8 bases and the J gene lost 4 bases, with 15 bases spanning the gap. The CDR3 consists of 14 residues. Germline CDR1 is LNHDA and CDR2 is SQIVND (reference sequence). The CDR3 reads CASSWGGRNQPQHF. The CDR3 DNA reads as TGTGCCAGTTCTTGGGGAGGTCGGAATCAGCCCCAGCATTTT.

The genes are TRBV19 and TRBJ1-1; the match to TRBD1 covers 7 bases. Germline-derived CDR1 and CDR2 are LNHDA and SQIVND (reference sequence). The CDR3 is 14 residues long. With 5 bases clipped from V and 5 bases from J, the junction kept 8 bases outside the gene matches. The CDR3 DNA is TGTGCCAGTAGTCGACAGGGATCGGGGACTGAAGCTTTCTTT. Protein product: CASSRQGSGTEAFF.

The chain combines TRBV5-4 with TRBJ2-5, with 8 positions matching TRBD1. V gave up 4 bases and J gave up 3 bases; unmatched junction bases: 8. The germline gives CDR1 SGHNT, CDR2 YYREEE (reference sequence). This CDR3 spans 15 amino acids. The CDR3 nucleotides are TGTGCCAGCAGCCGGGGCCGGGACAGGAAAGAGACCCAGTACTTC. Its translation is CASSRGRDRKETQYF.

V usage is TRBV6-5 and J usage is TRBJ2-5; weak D call: TRBD1 (6 bases). Trimming removed 10 bases at V and 2 bases at J, with 11 bases between. Looked up from germline, CDR1 is MNHEY and CDR2 is SVGAGI. The CDR3 spans 12 residues. The CDR3 DNA is TGTGCCATCCGGACAGATCAAGAGACCCAGTACTTC. It encodes CAIRTDQETQYF.